The 13 T cell receptor beta chains below were found in one sample sequenced in a study of blood T cell repertoires in COVID-19. TCRdb keeps only in-frame clones here, not all; method: immunoSEQ multiplex PCR. The sample shows 75,000 to 95,000 clones, approximately 79% of them seen only once. Material for sequencing was peripheral blood. Every receptor here comes from a woman of 80 years or more with active or convalescent COVID-19.

This clone was counted a few times. The V call is TRBV5-4, the J call TRBJ2-1; 8 nucleotides line up with TRBD2. Germline assignment: CDR1 SGHNT and CDR2 YYREEE (reference sequence). This CDR3 spans 14 amino acids. V gave up 6 bases and J gave up 0 bases; unmatched junction bases: 2. DNA for the CDR3: TGTGCCAGCACCCGGGGGGGCTCCTACAATGAGCAGTTCTTC. It specifies CASTRGGSYNEQFF.

The chain links TRBV27 to TRBJ1-2; TRBD1 agrees at 7 bases. The CDR3 extends over 15 amino acids. The junction had 12 bases not matched to a gene; V was cut back by 3 bases and J by 8 bases. CDR1 is MNHEY, CDR2 SMNVEV, per germline (reference sequence). The CDR3 region is CASSLFTDRRGGYTF. The CDR3 DNA reads as TGTGCCAGCAGTTTGTTCACGGACCGCAGGGGGGGCTACACCTTC.

The V and J genes are TRBV27 and TRBJ1-6; D uncertain. Looked up from germline, CDR1 is MNHEY and CDR2 is SMNVEV (reference sequence). Deletions cut 3 bases from V and 0 bases from J, with 3 bases between. This CDR3 spans 14 amino acids. The CDR3 nucleotides are TGTGCCAGCAGTTTCAACTCCTATAATTCACCCCTCCACTTT. Its protein is CASSFNSYNSPLHF.

This clone was recorded only once. The CDR3 DNA reads as TGTGCCAGCAGCTTAGGTCCGGGACGGCGGGGGGCCACAGATACGCAGTATTTT. Its translation is CASSLGPGRRGATDTQYF. The chain combines TRBV7-2 with TRBJ2-3; 8 nucleotides agree with TRBD2. V gave up 1 base and J gave up 2 bases; unmatched junction bases: 11. This CDR3 comprises 18 residues. Germline CDR1 is SGHTA and CDR2 is FQGNSA.

V and J are TRBV29-1 and TRBJ1-2, with D hard to call. Trimming removed 4 bases at V and 3 bases at J, with 15 bases between. Looked up from germline, CDR1 is SQVTM and CDR2 is ANQGSEA. This CDR3 spans 14 amino acids. DNA of the CDR3: TGCAGCGTTGTGGCAGAGGGTATGGACTATGGCTACACCTTC. Residues: CSVVAEGMDYGYTF.

This sequence joins TRBV5-1 and TRBJ1-5; D not resolved. The CDR3 covers 16 residues. Germline CDR1 SGHRS, CDR2 YFSETQ. V shed 0 bases and J shed 4 bases, with 14 bases lying between them. The CDR3, as DNA: TGCGCCAGCAGCTTGGACGGGAGATCGGGAAATCAGCCCCAGCATTTT. As protein: CASSLDGRSGNQPQHF.

This sequence joins TRBV3-1 (or the pseudogene TRBV3-2) and TRBJ2-7, with 10 bases lining up with TRBD2. Looked up from germline, CDR1 is LGHDT and CDR2 is YNNKEL (reference sequence). CDR3 length: 15 amino acids. The junction had 6 bases not matched to a gene; V was cut back by 4 bases and J by 3 bases. The CDR3 is CASSPHTSGNYEQYF. The CDR3 DNA follows: TGTGCCAGCAGCCCCCATACTAGCGGGAACTACGAGCAGTACTTC.

The chain is built from TRBV7-2 and TRBJ1-6, with 7 nucleotides matching TRBD1. This CDR3 comprises 16 residues. V lost 1 base and J lost 10; bases outside the gene matches: 10. Germline values: CDR1 SGHTA, CDR2 FQGNSA. The CDR3 nucleotides are TGTGCCAGCAGCTTAGTTGGCAACAGGGGTAACTCACCCCTCCACTTT. Protein sequence: CASSLVGNRGNSPLHF.

This chain links TRBV23-1 with TRBJ1-6; D uncertain. TRBV23-1 has ORF status, its function being uncertain. V lost 0 bases and J 10 bases, leaving 25 bases between the germline ends. CDR3 length equals 19 residues. DNA of the CDR3: TGCGCCAGCAGTCAATCGTTTCTCTTGGGCGGGCAGTCGGGATCACCCCTCCACTTT. Its protein is CASSQSFLLGGQSGSPLHF.

This clone came up once. This rearrangement joins TRBV6-2 or TRBV6-3 to TRBJ2-7, with TRBD1 matching over 11 bases. This CDR3 spans 15 amino acids. CDR1 and CDR2 (germline): MNHEY, SVGEGT. The V gene end was trimmed by 3 bases and the J gene end by 3 bases; junction bases not matched to a gene: 4. This CDR3 is CASSYRGQGVYEQYF. The CDR3 DNA follows: TGTGCCAGCAGTTATCGGGGACAGGGGGTCTACGAGCAGTACTTC.

CDR3 sequence reads: CASTRRLREGTIEAFF. CDR3 in DNA: TGTGCCAGCACCCGACGGTTAAGGGAGGGTACAATTGAAGCTTTCTTT. The chain employs TRBV27 and TRBJ1-1; no clear D gene. Per germline, CDR1 MNHEY and CDR2 SMNVEV (reference sequence). This CDR3 contains 16 residues. V lost 7 bases and J lost 7, with 25 bases in between.

This chain connects TRBV7-2 to TRBJ1-2; a weak D match, TRBD1 (5 bases). The CDR3 length is 14 residues. Germline V gives CDR1 SGHTA, CDR2 FQGNSA. V was shortened by 0 bases and J by 5 bases, with 10 bases between the two germline ends. The CDR3: CASSLAAGWYGYTF. In DNA, the CDR3 is TGTGCCAGCAGCTTAGCCGCAGGGTGGTATGGCTACACCTTC. The full variable domain, in which reference TRBV7-2 and TRBJ1-2 provide the parts outside the CDR3, is GAGVSQSPSNKVTEKGKDVELRCDPISGHTALYWYRQSLGQGLEFLIYFQGNSAPDKSGLPSDRFSAERTGGSVSTLTIQRTQQEDSAVYLCASSLAAGWYGYTFGSGTRLTVV.

The V gene is TRBV5-4, the J gene TRBJ2-5; tentative D call: TRBD1 (6 bases). V lost 4 bases, J lost 9 bases, and 16 bases lay in between. CDR1 is SGHNT and CDR2 is YYREEE in the germline V gene (reference sequence). The CDR3 spans 13 residues. The CDR3 is CASSVDRLWAQYF. Here the CDR3 DNA reads TGTGCCAGCAGCGTCGACAGGTTGTGGGCCCAGTACTTC.